This TCR beta chain came from a study of T cell repertoires in cytomegalovirus infection. This clonotype came up a few times. The germline CDR1 and CDR2 sequences are SQVTM and ANQGSEA. This CDR3 contains 14 residues. Trimming removed 4 bases from V and 4 bases from J, with 13 bases in between. In TCRdb, the reads were re-called with MiXCR into one record per CDR3 protein. The data contain under 850,000 distinct CDR3 sequences, 35% of them singletons. The clonotype comes from a human donor in good health (CMV status not recorded). Some clones in this sample may be carry-over from other donors' samples. Input material: PBMCs. V usage is TRBV29-1 and J usage is TRBJ2-2; possibly TRBD1 or TRBD2 for D (5 bases each). The CDR3 is CSVVRGIGTGELFF. CDR3 nucleotides: TGCAGCGTTGTGAGGGGTATCGGCACCGGGGAGCTGTTTTTT.